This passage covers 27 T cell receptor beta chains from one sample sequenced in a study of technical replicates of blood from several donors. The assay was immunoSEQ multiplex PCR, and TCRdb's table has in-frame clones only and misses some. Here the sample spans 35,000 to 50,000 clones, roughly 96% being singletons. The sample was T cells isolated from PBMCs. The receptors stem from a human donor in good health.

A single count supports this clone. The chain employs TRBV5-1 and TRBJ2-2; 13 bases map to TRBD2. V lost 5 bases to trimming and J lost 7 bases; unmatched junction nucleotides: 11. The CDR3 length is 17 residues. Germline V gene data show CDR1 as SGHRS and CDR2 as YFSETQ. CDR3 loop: CASRLGLAGIRGGELFF. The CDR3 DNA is TGCGCCAGCAGACTGGGACTAGCGGGGATCAGGGGCGGGGAGCTGTTTTTT.

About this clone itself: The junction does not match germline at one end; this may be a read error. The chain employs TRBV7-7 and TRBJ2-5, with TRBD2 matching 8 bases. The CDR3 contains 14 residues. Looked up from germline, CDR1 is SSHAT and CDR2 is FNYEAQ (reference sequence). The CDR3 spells CASSAGTSGETQYF. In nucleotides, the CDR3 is TGTGCTAGCAGCGCCGGGACTAGTGGTGAGACCCAGTACTTC.

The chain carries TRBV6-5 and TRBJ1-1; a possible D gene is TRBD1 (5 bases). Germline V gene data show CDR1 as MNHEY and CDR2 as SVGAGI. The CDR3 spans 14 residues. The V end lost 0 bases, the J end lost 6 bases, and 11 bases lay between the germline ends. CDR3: CASSYSEGGAEAFF. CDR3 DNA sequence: TGTGCCAGCAGTTACTCTGAGGGAGGGGCTGAAGCTTTCTTT.

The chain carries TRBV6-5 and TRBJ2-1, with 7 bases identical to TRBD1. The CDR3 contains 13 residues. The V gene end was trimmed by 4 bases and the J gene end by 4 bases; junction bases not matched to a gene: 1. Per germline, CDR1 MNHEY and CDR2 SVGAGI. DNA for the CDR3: TGTGCCAGCAGTTTACAGGGGTACAATGAGCAGTTCTTC. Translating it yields CASSLQGYNEQFF.

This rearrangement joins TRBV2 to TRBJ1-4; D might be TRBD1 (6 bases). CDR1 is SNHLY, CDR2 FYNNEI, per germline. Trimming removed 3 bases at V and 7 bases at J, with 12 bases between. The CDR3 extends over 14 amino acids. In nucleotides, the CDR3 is TGTGCCAGCAGTGATACAGGGCCGGGTGAAAAACTGTTTTTT. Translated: CASSDTGPGEKLFF.

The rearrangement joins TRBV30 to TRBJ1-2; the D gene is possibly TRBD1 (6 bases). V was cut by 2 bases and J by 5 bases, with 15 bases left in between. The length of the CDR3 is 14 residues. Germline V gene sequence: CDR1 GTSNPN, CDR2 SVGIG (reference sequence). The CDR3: CAWSYMAGDYGYTF. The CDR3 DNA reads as TGTGCCTGGAGTTATATGGCAGGGGATTATGGCTACACCTTC.

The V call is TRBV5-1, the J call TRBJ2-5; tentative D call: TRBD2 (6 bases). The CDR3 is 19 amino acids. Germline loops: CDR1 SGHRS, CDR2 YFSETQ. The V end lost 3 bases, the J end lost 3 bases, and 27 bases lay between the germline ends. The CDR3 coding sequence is TGCGCCAGCAGCTCCCTCCGGGGGAACGTTAAGCGCGGAGAAGAGACCCAGTACTTC. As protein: CASSSLRGNVKRGEETQYF.

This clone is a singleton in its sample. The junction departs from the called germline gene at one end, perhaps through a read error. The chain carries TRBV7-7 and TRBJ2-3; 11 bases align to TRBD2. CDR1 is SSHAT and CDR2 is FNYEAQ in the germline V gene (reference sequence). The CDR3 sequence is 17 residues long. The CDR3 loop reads CASSPNSGRDSTDTQYF. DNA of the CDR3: TGTGCTAGCAGCCCAAATAGCGGGAGGGATAGCACAGATACGCAGTATTTT.

As DNA, the CDR3 is TGTGCCAGCAGCAGACAGGGTTACTATGGCTACACCTTC. It is translated as CASSRQGYYGYTF. The rearrangement uses TRBV6-1 and TRBJ1-2, with 7 bases lining up with TRBD1. The CDR3 length is 13 residues. Germline V CDR1 and CDR2: MNHNS, SASEGT. V was pared by 6 bases and J by 3 bases, with 4 bases of the junction left unmatched.

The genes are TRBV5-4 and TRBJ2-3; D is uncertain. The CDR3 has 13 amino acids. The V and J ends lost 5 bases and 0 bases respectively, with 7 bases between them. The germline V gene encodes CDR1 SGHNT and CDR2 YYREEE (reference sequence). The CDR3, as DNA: TGTGCCAGCAGTCCGTTGAGCACAGATACGCAGTATTTT. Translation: CASSPLSTDTQYF.

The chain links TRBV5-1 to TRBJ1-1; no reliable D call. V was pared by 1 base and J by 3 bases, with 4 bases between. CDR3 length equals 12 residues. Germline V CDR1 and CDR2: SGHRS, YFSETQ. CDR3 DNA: TGCGCCAGCAGCTTGCCGGACACTGAAGCTTTCTTT. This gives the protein CASSLPDTEAFF.

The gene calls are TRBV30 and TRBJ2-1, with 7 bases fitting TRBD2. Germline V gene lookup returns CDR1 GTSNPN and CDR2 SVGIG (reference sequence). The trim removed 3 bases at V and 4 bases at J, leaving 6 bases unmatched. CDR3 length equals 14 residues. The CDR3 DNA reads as TGTGCCTGGAGGCGGGAGCGGCCATACAATGAGCAGTTCTTC. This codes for CAWRRERPYNEQFF.

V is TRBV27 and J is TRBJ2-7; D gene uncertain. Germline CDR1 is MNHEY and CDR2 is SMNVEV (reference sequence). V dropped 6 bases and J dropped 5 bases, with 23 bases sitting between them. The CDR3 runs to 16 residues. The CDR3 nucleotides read TGTGCCAGCAGCTCATTCAAGGCGCGGATCTTGGACGAGCAGTACTTC. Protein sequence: CASSSFKARILDEQYF.

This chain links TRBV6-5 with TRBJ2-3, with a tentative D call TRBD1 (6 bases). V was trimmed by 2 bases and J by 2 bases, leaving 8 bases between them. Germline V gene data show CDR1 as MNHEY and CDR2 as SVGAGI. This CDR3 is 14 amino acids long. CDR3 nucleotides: TGTGCCAGCAGTTACAGGGGGTACACAGATACGCAGTATTTT. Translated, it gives CASSYRGYTDTQYF.

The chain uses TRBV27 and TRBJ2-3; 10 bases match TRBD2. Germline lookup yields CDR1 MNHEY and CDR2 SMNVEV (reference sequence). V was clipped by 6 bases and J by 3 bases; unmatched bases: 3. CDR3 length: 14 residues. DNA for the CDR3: TGTGCCAGCAGGGTACTAGCGGGAACAGATACGCAGTATTTT. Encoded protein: CASRVLAGTDTQYF.

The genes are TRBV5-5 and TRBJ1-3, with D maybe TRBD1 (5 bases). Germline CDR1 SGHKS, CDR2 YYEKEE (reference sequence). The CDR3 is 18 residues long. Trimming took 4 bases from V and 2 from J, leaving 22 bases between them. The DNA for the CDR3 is TGTGCCAGCAGCGGTGAAGGGGAGCGGGTATTCACTGGAAACACCATATATTTT. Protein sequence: CASSGEGERVFTGNTIYF.

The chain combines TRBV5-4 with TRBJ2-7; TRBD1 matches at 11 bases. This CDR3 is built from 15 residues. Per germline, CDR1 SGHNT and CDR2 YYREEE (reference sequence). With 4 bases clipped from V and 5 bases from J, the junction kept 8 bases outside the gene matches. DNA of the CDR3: TGTGCCAGCAGCGAGACCGGACAGGGGGCTAACGAGCAGTACTTC. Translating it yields CASSETGQGANEQYF.

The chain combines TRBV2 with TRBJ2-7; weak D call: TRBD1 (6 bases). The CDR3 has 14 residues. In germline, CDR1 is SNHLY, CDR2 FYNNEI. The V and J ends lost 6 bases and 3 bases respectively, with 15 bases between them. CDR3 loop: CASRTGQLNYEQYF. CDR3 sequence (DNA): TGTGCCAGCAGAACGGGACAACTAAACTACGAGCAGTACTTC.

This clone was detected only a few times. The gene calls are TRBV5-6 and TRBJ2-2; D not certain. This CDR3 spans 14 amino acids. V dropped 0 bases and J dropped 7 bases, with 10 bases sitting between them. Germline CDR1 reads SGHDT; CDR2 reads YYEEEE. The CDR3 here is CASSLGHPDGELFF. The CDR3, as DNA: TGTGCCAGCAGCTTGGGACACCCAGACGGGGAGCTGTTTTTT.

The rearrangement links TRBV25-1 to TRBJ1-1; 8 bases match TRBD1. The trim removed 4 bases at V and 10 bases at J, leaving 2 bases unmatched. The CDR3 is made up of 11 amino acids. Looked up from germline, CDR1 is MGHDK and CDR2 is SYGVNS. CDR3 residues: CASSATGGAFF. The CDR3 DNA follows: TGTGCCAGCAGTGCAACAGGGGGAGCTTTCTTT.

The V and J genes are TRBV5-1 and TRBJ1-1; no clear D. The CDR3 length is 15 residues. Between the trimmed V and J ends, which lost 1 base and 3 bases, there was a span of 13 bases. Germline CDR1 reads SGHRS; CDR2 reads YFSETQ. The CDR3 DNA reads TGCGCCAGCAGCTTGCTAGGGAGATGGGACACTGAAGCTTTCTTT. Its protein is CASSLLGRWDTEAFF.

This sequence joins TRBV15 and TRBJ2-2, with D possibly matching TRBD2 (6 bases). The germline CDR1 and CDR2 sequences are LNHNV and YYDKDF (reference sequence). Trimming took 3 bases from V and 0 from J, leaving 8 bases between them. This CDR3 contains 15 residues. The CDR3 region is CATSRGGANTGELFF. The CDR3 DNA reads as TGTGCCACCAGCAGGGGAGGCGCGAACACCGGGGAGCTGTTTTTT.

The DNA for the CDR3 is TGTGCCAGCAGTTACCAGGGGACCATGGGCTACACCTTC. Protein product: CASSYQGTMGYTF. The chain employs TRBV6-6 and TRBJ1-2, with D maybe TRBD1 (6 bases). In germline, CDR1 is MNHNY, CDR2 SVGAGI (reference sequence). V dropped 2 bases and J dropped 8 bases, with 12 bases sitting between them. The CDR3 has 13 residues.

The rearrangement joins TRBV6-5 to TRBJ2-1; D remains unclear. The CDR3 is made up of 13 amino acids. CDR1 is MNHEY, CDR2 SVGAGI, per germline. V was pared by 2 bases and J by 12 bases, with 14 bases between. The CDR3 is CASSYGLKGGQFF. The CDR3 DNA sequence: TGTGCCAGCAGTTACGGGCTGAAAGGTGGGCAGTTCTTC.

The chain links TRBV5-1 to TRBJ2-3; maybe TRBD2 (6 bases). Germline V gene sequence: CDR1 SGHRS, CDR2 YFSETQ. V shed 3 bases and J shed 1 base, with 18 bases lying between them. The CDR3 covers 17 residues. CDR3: CASSSLGAGPGTDTQYF. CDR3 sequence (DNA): TGCGCCAGCAGCTCCCTGGGAGCGGGTCCCGGCACAGATACGCAGTATTTT.

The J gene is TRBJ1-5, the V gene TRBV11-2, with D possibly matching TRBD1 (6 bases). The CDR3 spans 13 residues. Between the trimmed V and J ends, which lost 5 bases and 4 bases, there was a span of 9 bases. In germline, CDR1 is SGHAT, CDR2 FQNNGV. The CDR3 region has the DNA TGTGCCAGCAGCCTAGGACAGAATCAGCCCCAGCATTTT. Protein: CASSLGQNQPQHF.

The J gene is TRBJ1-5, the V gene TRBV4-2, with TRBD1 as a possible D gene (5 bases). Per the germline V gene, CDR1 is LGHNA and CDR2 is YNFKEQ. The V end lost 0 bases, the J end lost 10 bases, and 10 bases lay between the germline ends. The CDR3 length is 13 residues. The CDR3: CASSQDPRGPQHF. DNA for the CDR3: TGTGCCAGCAGCCAAGATCCAAGGGGACCCCAGCATTTT.